What follows describes a single T cell receptor beta chain. Its antigen is still unknown. The sample is drawn from a study of cytomegalovirus exposure and HLA in healthy donors. At the level of the study: Tens of millions of unique TCRs from HLA-typed donors were held in an early release of data. Study-wide findings and caveats: Rare TCR sequences dominated, though some public TCRs recurred in many donors. Solely CMV serostatus was available to characterize immune exposure.

Per germline, CDR1 SGHRS and CDR2 YFSETQ. The CDR3 totals 14 residues. V lost 4 bases to trimming and J lost 0 bases, with 8 bases between them. PCR used 60 Vbeta primers and 13 Jbeta primers. The table came from immunoSEQ multiplex PCR; TCRdb's copy has only in-frame clones and leaves some out. The table has 75,000 to 90,000 clones, roughly 79% seen once; the top ten hold about 5.5%. The sample taken for sequencing was PBMCs. The clonotype originates from a male donor in good health and CMV-seropositive. The rearrangement joins TRBV5-1 to TRBJ1-3; D gene uncertain. CDR3 DNA sequence: TGCGCCAGCAGCGGAGGTGCCTCTGGAAACACCATATATTTT. It is translated as CASSGGASGNTIYF.